This passage covers 24 T cell receptor beta chains from one sample sequenced in a study of identical twins (dated by TCRdb to between 2015 and 2016). The receptor library was made with 5' RACE. Sequencing used an Illumina HiSeq 2000. TCRdb trimmed the raw reads at Q25, called clones with MiXCR and kept productive beta chains. CDR3 protein duplicates are merged, each entry listing the most common genes and DNA. Recorded for this sample are about 520,000 distinct CDR3 sequences; less than 25% of them occurred a single time. The top ten hold 0.8% to 1% of the sample. The data were also submitted as part of a second study, on T cells expressing NK-cell markers.

Sequencing was performed on CD4+ T cells sorted from blood. The receptors come from a woman aged 18-29 years in good health.

CDR3 sequence: CASSPRGQCLFYEQYF. CDR3 sequence (DNA): TGTGCCAGCAGCCCTCGGGGACAGTGTTTATTCTACGAGCAGTACTTC. This chain links TRBV21-1 with TRBJ2-7; the listed D gene, TRBD1, was not tested against the DNA. TRBV21-1 is noted as a pseudogene. The length of the CDR3 is 16 residues.

The gene calls are TRBV11-2 and TRBJ2-3; TRBD2 matches at 9 bases. Germline CDR1 reads SGHAT; CDR2 reads FQNNGV. The CDR3 extends over 18 amino acids. V lost 0 bases to trimming and J lost 13 bases; unmatched junction nucleotides: 20. The CDR3 DNA is TGTGCCAGCAGCTTAGATCGCTTGTTTGGTAGCGGGGGATCCGGGGAGTATTTT. Its protein is CASSLDRLFGSGGSGEYF. The variable domain in full, with the rest retrieved from reference TRBV11-2 and TRBJ2-3, is EAGVAQSPRYKIIEKRQSVAFWCNPISGHATLYWYQQILGQGPKLLIQFQNNGVVDDSQLPKDRFSAERLKGVDSTLKIQPAKLEDSAVYLCASSLDRLFGSGGSGEYFGPGTRLTVL.

The CDR3 DNA reads as TGTGCCAGCAGCTTCCTCGGACTAGCGGGTTACAATGAGCAGTTCTTC. Its translation: CASSFLGLAGYNEQFF. The chain uses TRBV6-2 or TRBV6-3 and TRBJ2-1, with 11 nucleotides matching TRBD2. Trimming took 6 bases from V and 4 from J; bases not matched to a gene: 8. The CDR3 is 16 amino acids. Germline assignment: CDR1 MNHEY and CDR2 SVGEGT.

Only a few counts were recorded for this clonotype. The rearrangement links TRBV3-1 to TRBJ1-5; D is perhaps TRBD1 (5 bases). Germline CDR1 LGHDT, CDR2 YNNKEL (reference sequence). V was shortened by 4 bases and J by 0 bases, with 10 bases between the two germline ends. The CDR3 is made up of 15 amino acids. The CDR3 spells CASSPQGVSNQPQHF. The DNA for the CDR3 is TGTGCCAGCAGCCCTCAGGGCGTTAGCAATCAGCCCCAGCATTTT.

The chain employs TRBV12-3 or TRBV12-4 and TRBJ2-7, with D perhaps matching TRBD2 (6 bases). V lost 4 bases and J 6 bases, leaving 19 bases between the germline ends. This CDR3 has 15 residues. The CDR3 loop is CASSSARGWSLEQYF. The CDR3 bases are TGTGCCAGCAGTTCCGCACGGGGGTGGTCCCTCGAGCAGTACTTC.

The chain links TRBV7-3 to TRBJ1-2, with 7 positions matching TRBD1. V lost 2 bases, J lost 8 bases, and 5 bases stayed unmatched. This CDR3 has 13 residues. Germline lookup yields CDR1 SGHTA and CDR2 FQGTGA. The DNA of the CDR3 is TGTGCCAGCAGCTTATCCCAGGGGGGCGGCTACACCTTC. This encodes CASSLSQGGGYTF.

This clonotype was counted a few times. The chain uses TRBV20-1 and TRBJ2-1; 10 nucleotides match TRBD2. J gave up 7 bases and V 7 bases, and 16 bases lay outside the gene matches. Germline V gene data show CDR1 as DFQATT and CDR2 as SNEGSKA (reference sequence). The CDR3 length is 16 residues. The CDR3 loop reads CSGISGRSLEENEQFF. The CDR3 nucleotides read TGCAGTGGTATTAGCGGGAGGTCGCTCGAGGAAAATGAGCAGTTCTTC.

In this sample, this clonotype turned up a few times. CDR3: CSARDIGAGDHNEQFF. The CDR3 coding sequence is TGCAGTGCTAGAGATATTGGAGCAGGGGACCACAATGAGCAGTTCTTC. V gene TRBV20-1 combines with J gene TRBJ2-1, with TRBD1 as a possible D gene (6 bases). The CDR3 covers 16 residues. Germline lookup yields CDR1 DFQATT and CDR2 SNEGSKA (reference sequence). Trimming took off 0 bases at V and 5 bases at J, with 17 bases between the two ends.

This chain connects TRBV7-9 to TRBJ2-1, with 9 bases lining up with TRBD2. CDR3 size: 15 residues. Losses at the gene ends were 4 bases for V and 7 bases for J; bases not matched to a gene: 8. The V gene's germline CDR1 is SEHNR and CDR2 FQNEAQ (reference sequence). The CDR3 coding sequence is TGTGCCAGCAGCTCCGGGACTAGCCCTGTGAATGAGCAGTTCTTC. Its translation is CASSSGTSPVNEQFF.

V usage is TRBV12-3 or TRBV12-4 and J usage is TRBJ2-5; D not certain. Trimming removed 6 bases at V and 0 bases at J, with 11 bases between. This CDR3 spans 14 amino acids. Here the CDR3 reads CASSPTEYQETQYF. The CDR3 DNA reads as TGTGCCAGCAGCCCTACAGAGTACCAAGAGACCCAGTACTTC.

This rearrangement joins TRBV4-3 to TRBJ2-1; TRBD1 matches at 8 bases. Unmatched junction bases numbered 5, after V lost 0 bases and J lost 4 bases. The CDR3 has 16 amino acids. Germline V gives CDR1 LGHNA, CDR2 YSLEER. CDR3 DNA sequence: TGCGCCAGCAGCCAAGAGATGAGACAGGGGTACAATGAGCAGTTCTTC. Translation: CASSQEMRQGYNEQFF.

This clonotype was seen a few times. The J gene is TRBJ2-3, the V gene TRBV20-1; no clear D. Per the germline V gene, CDR1 is DFQATT and CDR2 is SNEGSKA (reference sequence). This CDR3 region has 10 residues. V dropped 6 bases and J dropped 7 bases, with 8 bases sitting between them. The CDR3 nucleotides read TGCAGTGCACTGGAAAATACGCAGTATTTT. Its protein product is CSALENTQYF.

This clonotype was seen a handful of times. The chain couples TRBV27 to TRBJ2-3; 8 nucleotides agree with TRBD2. The CDR3 sequence is 15 residues long. Germline V gene sequence: CDR1 MNHEY, CDR2 SMNVEV (reference sequence). V trimming: 10 bases; J trimming: 2 bases; junction bases outside the gene matches: 11. In nucleotides, the CDR3 is TGTGCCAACCGGACTAGCCGATACCTCACAGATACGCAGTATTTT. Its translation: CANRTSRYLTDTQYF.

Only a few counts were recorded for this clonotype. The genes are TRBV7-2 and TRBJ2-6, with no clear D. With 2 bases removed from V and 2 bases from J, the gap between germline ends came to 7 bases. This CDR3 has 15 residues. Germline lookup yields CDR1 SGHTA and CDR2 FQGNSA. The CDR3 here is CASSLWGTGANVLTF. Written as DNA, the CDR3 is TGTGCCAGCAGCTTATGGGGTACTGGGGCCAACGTCCTGACTTTC. Full variable domain (missing parts from reference TRBV7-2 and TRBJ2-6): GAGVSQSPSNKVTEKGKDVELRCDPISGHTALYWYRQSLGQGLEFLIYFQGNSAPDKSGLPSDRFSAERTGGSVSTLTIQRTQQEDSAVYLCASSLWGTGANVLTFGAGSRLTVL.

The chain joins TRBV20-1 to TRBJ2-3; 9 nucleotides align to TRBD2. CDR3 length: 14 residues. The germline V gene encodes CDR1 DFQATT and CDR2 SNEGSKA (reference sequence). The V and J ends lost 5 bases and 0 bases, in that order; junction bases with no gene match: 3. CDR3 in amino acids: CSAQREASTDTQYF. CDR3 coding DNA: TGCAGTGCTCAGCGGGAGGCTAGCACAGATACGCAGTATTTT.

The rearrangement joins TRBV27 to TRBJ1-1, with D perhaps TRBD1 (5 bases). Germline CDR1 MNHEY, CDR2 SMNVEV (reference sequence). The CDR3 is 15 residues long. Deletions cut 3 bases from V and 0 bases from J, with 11 bases between. The CDR3 nucleotides read TGTGCCAGCAGTTTCACAGGTTATGTGAACACTGAAGCTTTCTTT. This encodes CASSFTGYVNTEAFF.

This clonotype was detected only a few times. The chain is built from TRBV2 and TRBJ2-7, with TRBD1 identical over 7 bases. With V trimmed by 1 base and J by 2 bases, 5 bases remained unmatched. The CDR3 extends over 15 amino acids. Per the germline V gene, CDR1 is SNHLY and CDR2 is FYNNEI. CDR3 residues: CASSEEGGAAYEQYF. The CDR3 nucleotides read TGTGCCAGCAGTGAAGAAGGGGGCGCCGCCTACGAGCAGTACTTC. Drawing the rest from reference TRBV2 and TRBJ2-7, the complete variable domain is EPEVTQTPSHQVTQMGQEVILRCVPISNHLYFYWYRQILGQKVEFLVSFYNNEISEKSEIFDDQFSVERPDGSNFTLKIRSTKLEDSAMYFCASSEEGGAAYEQYFGPGTRLTVT.

The V and J genes are TRBV12-3 or TRBV12-4 and TRBJ2-1, with 13 bases fitting TRBD2. The ends lost 6 bases at V and 8 bases at J; junction bases unmatched: 7. The CDR3 consists of 15 residues. The CDR3 sequence is CASRMGTSGNDEQFF. The CDR3 nucleotides are TGTGCCAGCAGGATGGGGACTAGCGGGAACGATGAGCAGTTCTTC.

This clonotype has at least ten counts. The rearrangement joins TRBV20-1 to TRBJ2-1; TRBD1 matches at 9 bases. The CDR3 has 13 amino acids. Germline-derived CDR1 and CDR2 are DFQATT and SNEGSKA (reference sequence). The V gene end was trimmed by 6 bases and the J gene end by 8 bases; junction bases not matched to a gene: 8. The CDR3 loop is CSARQGGYDEQFF. As DNA, the CDR3 is TGCAGTGCGAGACAGGGGGGGTACGATGAGCAGTTCTTC.

The sample holds a few counts of this clonotype. The rearrangement links TRBV10-2 to TRBJ2-7; D unresolved. The CDR3 contains 12 residues. Germline V gene lookup returns CDR1 WSHSY and CDR2 SAAADI. The ends were cut back, 6 bases at V and 3 bases at J, with 9 bases in the middle. CDR3 nucleotides: TGCGCCAGCAGGCAGGCCTTCTACGAGCAGTACTTC. Residues: CASRQAFYEQYF.

This clonotype was detected ten times or more. V gene TRBV3-1 combines with J gene TRBJ2-1, with TRBD2 matching 8 bases. Germline assignment: CDR1 LGHDT and CDR2 YNNKEL (reference sequence). V trimming: 7 bases; J trimming: 6 bases; junction bases outside the gene matches: 5. The CDR3 is 13 amino acids. Here the CDR3 reads CASNRGGPNEQFF. The CDR3 coding sequence is TGTGCCAGCAACCGGGGGGGCCCCAATGAGCAGTTCTTC.

Only a few counts were recorded for this clonotype. This chain uses TRBV20-1 with TRBJ2-5, with TRBD1 as a possible D gene (5 bases). The CDR3 is 14 amino acids. With 6 bases removed from V and 4 bases from J, the gap between germline ends came to 18 bases. From germline, CDR1 is DFQATT and CDR2 SNEGSKA (reference sequence). The CDR3 region is CSALQGMIGETQYF. DNA for the CDR3: TGCAGTGCACTTCAGGGTATGATAGGAGAGACCCAGTACTTC.

This clonotype showed up many times. The chain employs TRBV12-3 or TRBV12-4 and TRBJ1-5; possible D gene TRBD1, 5 bases. The CDR3 is 13 amino acids. Trimming took 5 bases from V and 7 from J, leaving 12 bases between them. In nucleotides, the CDR3 is TGTGCCAGCAGTCCAAGGGGAGGGCAGCCCCAGCATTTT. This sequence encodes CASSPRGGQPQHF.

This clonotype was observed a handful of times. The chain carries TRBV20-1 and TRBJ2-3, with 8 bases identical to TRBD2. The V segment lost 5 bases and the J segment 4 bases; nucleotides outside the gene matches: 11. The germline CDR1 and CDR2 sequences are DFQATT and SNEGSKA (reference sequence). The CDR3 is made up of 15 amino acids. This chain's CDR3 is CSAAPGAGAADTQYF. The CDR3 DNA reads as TGCAGTGCTGCCCCAGGAGCGGGAGCAGCAGATACGCAGTATTTT.